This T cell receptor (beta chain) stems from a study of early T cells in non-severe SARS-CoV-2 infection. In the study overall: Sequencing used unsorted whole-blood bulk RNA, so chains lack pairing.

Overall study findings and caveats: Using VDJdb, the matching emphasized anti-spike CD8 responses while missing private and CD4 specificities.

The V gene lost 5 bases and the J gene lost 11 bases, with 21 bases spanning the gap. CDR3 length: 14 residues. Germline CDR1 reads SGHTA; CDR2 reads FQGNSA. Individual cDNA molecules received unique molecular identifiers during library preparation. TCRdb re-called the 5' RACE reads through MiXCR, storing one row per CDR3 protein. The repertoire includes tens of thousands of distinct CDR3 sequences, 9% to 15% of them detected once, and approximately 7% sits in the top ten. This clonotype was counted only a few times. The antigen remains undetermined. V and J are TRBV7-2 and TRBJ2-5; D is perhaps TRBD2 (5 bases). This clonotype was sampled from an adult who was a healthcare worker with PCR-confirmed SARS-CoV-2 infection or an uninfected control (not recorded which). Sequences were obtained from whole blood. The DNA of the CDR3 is TGTGCCAGCAGCGCACGGCCCCCACTAGTTTCACAGTACTTC. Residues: CASSARPPLVSQYF.